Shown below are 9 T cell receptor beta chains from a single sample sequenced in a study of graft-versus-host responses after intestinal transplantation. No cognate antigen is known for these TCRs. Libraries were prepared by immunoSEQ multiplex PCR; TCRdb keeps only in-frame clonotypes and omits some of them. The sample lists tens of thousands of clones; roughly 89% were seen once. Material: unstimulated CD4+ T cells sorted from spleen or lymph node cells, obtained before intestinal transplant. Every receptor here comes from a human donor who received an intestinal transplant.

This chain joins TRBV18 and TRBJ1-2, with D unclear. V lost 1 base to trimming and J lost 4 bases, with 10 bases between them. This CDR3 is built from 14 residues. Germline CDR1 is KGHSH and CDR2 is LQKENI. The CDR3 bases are TGTGCCAGCTCACCACAGCCAAGTAGCTATGGCTACACCTTC. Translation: CASSPQPSSYGYTF. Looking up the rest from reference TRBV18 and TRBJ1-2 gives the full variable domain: NAGVMQNPRHLVRRRGQEARLRCSPMKGHSHVYWYRQLPEEGLKFMVYLQKENIIDESGMPKERFSAEFPKEGPSILRIQQVVRGDSAAYFCASSPQPSSYGYTFGSGTRLTVV.

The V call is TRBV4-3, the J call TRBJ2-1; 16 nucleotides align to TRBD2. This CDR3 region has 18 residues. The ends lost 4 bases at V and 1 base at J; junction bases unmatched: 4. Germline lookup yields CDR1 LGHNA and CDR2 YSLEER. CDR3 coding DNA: TGCGCCAGCAGCCCGGGACTAGCGGGGGGGATATCCTACAATGAGCAGTTCTTC. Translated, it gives CASSPGLAGGISYNEQFF.

The CDR3 bases are TGCAGCGTTGGGACTTCTACCGGGGAGCTGTTTTTT. Amino acids: CSVGTSTGELFF. V is TRBV29-1 and J is TRBJ2-2; the D gene is possibly TRBD2 (5 bases). V dropped 4 bases and J dropped 5 bases, with 8 bases sitting between them. The CDR3 covers 12 residues. CDR1 is SQVTM, CDR2 ANQGSEA, per germline.

CDR3 bases: TGTGCCTGGAGTGTACGACTGTCGAACACTGAAGCTTTCTTT. It specifies CAWSVRLSNTEAFF. This rearrangement joins TRBV30 to TRBJ1-1, with D hard to call. V was pared by 0 bases and J by 1 base, with 9 bases between. Per the germline V gene, CDR1 is GTSNPN and CDR2 is SVGIG (reference sequence). The CDR3 sequence is 14 residues long.

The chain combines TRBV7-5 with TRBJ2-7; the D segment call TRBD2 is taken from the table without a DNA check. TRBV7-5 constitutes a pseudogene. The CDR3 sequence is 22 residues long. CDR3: CVRSLVRTSGGILIRSSYEQYF. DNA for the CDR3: TGTGTCAGAAGCTTAGTGAGGACTAGCGGGGGGATTCTTATCCGATCCTCCTACGAGCAGTACTTC.

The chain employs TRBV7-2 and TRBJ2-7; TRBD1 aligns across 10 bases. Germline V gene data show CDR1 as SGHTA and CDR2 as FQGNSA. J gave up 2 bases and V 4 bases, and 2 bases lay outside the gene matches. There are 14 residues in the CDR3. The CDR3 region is CASSSGTGAYEQYF. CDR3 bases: TGTGCCAGCAGCTCTGGGACAGGGGCCTACGAGCAGTACTTC.

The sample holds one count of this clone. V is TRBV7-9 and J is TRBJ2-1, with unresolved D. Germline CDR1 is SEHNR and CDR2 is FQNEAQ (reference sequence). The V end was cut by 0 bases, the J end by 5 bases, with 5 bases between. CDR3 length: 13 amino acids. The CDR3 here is CASSLAANNEQFF. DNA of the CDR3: TGTGCCAGCAGCTTAGCGGCAAACAATGAGCAGTTCTTC.

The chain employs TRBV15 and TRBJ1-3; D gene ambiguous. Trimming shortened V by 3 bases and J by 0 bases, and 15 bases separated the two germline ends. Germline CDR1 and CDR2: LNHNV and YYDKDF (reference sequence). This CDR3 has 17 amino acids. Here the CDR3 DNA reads TGTGCCACCAGCAGCCCAAGGGAGGATGGCTCTGGAAACACCATATATTTT. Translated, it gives CATSSPREDGSGNTIYF.

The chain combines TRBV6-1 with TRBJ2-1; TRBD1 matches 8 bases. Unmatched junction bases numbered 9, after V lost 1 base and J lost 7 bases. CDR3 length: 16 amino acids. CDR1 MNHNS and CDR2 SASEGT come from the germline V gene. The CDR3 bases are TGTGCCAGCAGTGAAGGGGACAGGCCTCCAGCGAATGAGCAGTTCTTC. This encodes CASSEGDRPPANEQFF.